Listed below are T cell receptor beta chains from one sample, sequenced in a study of T cells in Graves' hyperthyroidism and ophthalmopathy. TCRdb reprocessed the multiplex PCR reads with MiXCR, giving one entry per CDR3 protein. Among approximately 510,000 distinct CDR3 sequences listed, about 45% were seen once. Sequencing was carried out using peripheral blood or thyroid tissue (not recorded which). These TCRs come from an adult woman with Graves' disease, either hyperthyroidism or ophthalmopathy (not recorded which). CDR3s include the opening cysteine and the closing phenylalanine or tryptophan. A D gene is named only where the DNA matches it firmly. Expanded clones are given a class, and other clones once, few, many or no size at all.

size: .; V: TRBV9; D: TRBD1; J: TRBJ1-5; DNA: TGTGCCAGCAGCGTCAAAGCACAGGGGGGCAATCAGCCCCAGCATTTT; CDR3: CASSVKAQGGNQPQHF
size: .; V: TRBV7-9; D: .; J: TRBJ2-5; DNA: TGTGCCAGCAGCTTTGGCCCGACGGGGCCAGGGCAAGAGACCCAGTACTTC; CDR3: CASSFGPTGPGQETQYF
size: many; V: TRBV19; D: .; J: TRBJ1-5; DNA: TGTGCCAGTAGTATCCAGACATCTTCGTATAGCAATCAGCCCCAGCATTTT; CDR3: CASSIQTSSYSNQPQHF
size: few; V: TRBV6-5; D: .; J: TRBJ2-7; DNA: TGTGCCAGCAGTTACTCGGAGCGGCCTACCAGGGGCACAAAATCCTACGAGCAGTACTTC; CDR3: CASSYSERPTRGTKSYEQYF
size: .; V: TRBV7-8; D: .; J: TRBJ1-2; DNA: TGTGCCAGCAGCTTAGGTAGAGTGAGGTCCTATGGCTACACCTTC; CDR3: CASSLGRVRSYGYTF
size: .; V: TRBV9; D: .; J: TRBJ1-6; DNA: TGTGCCAGCAGCGTAGGACAGGCCGGTATTGGTTCACCCCTCCACTTT; CDR3: CASSVGQAGIGSPLHF
size: .; V: TRBV20-1; D: TRBD2; J: TRBJ2-3; DNA: TGCAGTGCTACCGGGACTAGGGGGGGCACAGATACGCAGTATTTT; CDR3: CSATGTRGGTDTQYF
size: many; V: TRBV6-5; D: .; J: TRBJ2-7; DNA: TGTGCCAGCAGTTATCTCCGCGAGCAGTACTTC; CDR3: CASSYLREQYF
size: .; V: TRBV29-1; D: .; J: TRBJ1-1; DNA: TGCAGCGGCGGCCTCGGCCAGGGTCACACTGAAGCTTTCTTT; CDR3: CSGGLGQGHTEAFF
size: many; V: TRBV4-2; D: TRBD2; J: TRBJ2-5; DNA: TGTGCCAGCAGCCTACATAGCGCGGGAGGGTCCTTTGAGACCCAGTACTTC; CDR3: CASSLHSAGGSFETQYF
size: .; V: TRBV7-9; D: .; J: TRBJ2-2; DNA: TGTGCCAGTGATCCCGAAGGGACCAACACCGGGGAGCTGTTTTTT; CDR3: CASDPEGTNTGELFF
size: many; V: TRBV7-2; D: .; J: TRBJ1-2; DNA: TGTGCCAGCAGCTTAGGGGATGGAGGCTACACCTTC; CDR3: CASSLGDGGYTF
size: .; V: TRBV29-1; D: TRBD2; J: TRBJ2-5; DNA: TGCAGCGTTGAAGGGGTGACTAGCGGGTACCAAGAGACCCAGTACTTC; CDR3: CSVEGVTSGYQETQYF
size: .; V: TRBV10-3; D: .; J: TRBJ2-7; DNA: TGTGCCAGCAGTGAATACGGCGGGCGGGTGGACGAGCAGTACTTC; CDR3: CASSEYGGRVDEQYF
size: .; V: TRBV29-1; D: TRBD2; J: TRBJ2-5; DNA: TGCAGCGTCGTGGGGGGGATCCAAGAGACCCAGTACTTC; CDR3: CSVVGGIQETQYF
size: .; V: TRBV5-1; D: .; J: TRBJ1-5; DNA: TGCGCCAGCAGCCCCGATACCGGGGATCAGCCCCAGCATTTT; CDR3: CASSPDTGDQPQHF
size: .; V: TRBV7-6; D: .; J: TRBJ2-7; DNA: TGTGCCAGCAGCGCCAGTTTGGCGTACGAGCAGTACTTC; CDR3: CASSASLAYEQYF
size: .; V: TRBV25-1; D: .; J: TRBJ2-5; DNA: TGTGCCAGCAGTGACTCCGCATGGGAGACCCAGTACTTC; CDR3: CASSDSAWETQYF
size: .; V: TRBV11-2; D: .; J: TRBJ1-2; DNA: TGTGCCAGCAGCGTCGCTAGCGGGGGCTATGGCTACACCTTC; CDR3: CASSVASGGYGYTF
size: many; V: TRBV7-9; D: .; J: TRBJ1-1; DNA: TGTGCCAGCAGCTTACTGGGGAAGAACACTGAAGCTTTCTTT; CDR3: CASSLLGKNTEAFF
size: many; V: TRBV5-1; D: TRBD1; J: TRBJ2-2; DNA: TGCGCCAGCACCTACAGGGGGTCGAACACCGGGGAGCTGTTTTTT; CDR3: CASTYRGSNTGELFF
size: few; V: TRBV10-3; D: .; J: TRBJ2-7; DNA: TGTGCCACCCAGGGGGGGGGGATCGAGCAGTACTTC; CDR3: CATQGGGIEQYF
size: .; V: TRBV10-3; D: .; J: TRBJ1-2; DNA: TGTGCCATCAGTGAGTCGAGTATCGCAGGGCCTGGCTACACCTTC; CDR3: CAISESSIAGPGYTF
size: .; V: TRBV19; D: .; J: TRBJ2-6; DNA: TGTGCCAGTAGTACCCACTTAGGGGCCAACGTCCTGACTTTC; CDR3: CASSTHLGANVLTF
size: .; V: TRBV2; D: .; J: TRBJ1-5; DNA: TGTGCCAGCAGATACGACTCGAATCAGCCCCACCATTTT; CDR3: CASRYDSNQPHHF
size: many; V: TRBV20-1; D: TRBD1; J: TRBJ1-2; DNA: TGCAGTGCTTCACAGGGGGCCTATGGCTACACCTTC; CDR3: CSASQGAYGYTF
size: .; V: TRBV29-1; D: .; J: TRBJ2-7; DNA: TGCAGCAGTTTACGGGCATTCAGCGAGCAGTACTTC; CDR3: CSSLRAFSEQYF
size: .; V: TRBV7-9; D: .; J: TRBJ2-7; DNA: TGTGCCAGCAGCCCTAGCGGACAGGGCCACGAGCAGTACTTC; CDR3: CASSPSGQGHEQYF
size: .; V: TRBV2; D: TRBD1; J: TRBJ1-6; DNA: TGTGCCAGCAGAAGACAGGGGGATAATTCACCCCTCCACTTT; CDR3: CASRRQGDNSPLHF
size: .; V: TRBV6-5; D: .; J: TRBJ1-5; DNA: TGTGCCAGCAGTTACCCGATAGATCAGCCCCAGCATTTT; CDR3: CASSYPIDQPQHF
size: few; V: TRBV10-3; D: .; J: TRBJ2-6; DNA: TGTGCCATCAGTGGGACAGTAACTGGGGCCAACGTCCTGACTTTC; CDR3: CAISGTVTGANVLTF
size: .; V: TRBV5-4; D: .; J: TRBJ1-6; DNA: TGTGCCAGCAGACCCGCCACCGTGGGGGCGGAATCACCCCTCCACTTT; CDR3: CASRPATVGAESPLHF
size: few; V: TRBV4-2; D: TRBD2; J: TRBJ2-2; DNA: TGTGCCAGCAGCCAAGTTCAGCGGGGAGGGACCGGGGAGCTGTTTTTT; CDR3: CASSQVQRGGTGELFF
size: many; V: TRBV6-5; D: .; J: TRBJ2-3; DNA: TGTGCCAGCAGCCTTAACTGGGGCACAGATACGCAGTATTTT; CDR3: CASSLNWGTDTQYF
size: few; V: TRBV11-2; D: .; J: TRBJ1-3; DNA: TGTGCCAGCAGCCCTGAAGACGCTCTTGGAAACACCATATATTTT; CDR3: CASSPEDALGNTIYF
size: many; V: TRBV7-9; D: TRBD2; J: TRBJ2-7; DNA: TGTGCCAGCAGCTTAGGTAGCGGGATAATTTACGAGCAGTACTTC; CDR3: CASSLGSGIIYEQYF
size: many; V: TRBV5-1; D: .; J: TRBJ2-7; DNA: TGCGCCAGCAGAACCGACGGGGCCTACTACGAGCAGTACTTC; CDR3: CASRTDGAYYEQYF
size: many; V: TRBV20-1; D: .; J: TRBJ1-2; DNA: TGCAGTGTTTGGGGCGGGAATTCCTATGGCTACACCTTC; CDR3: CSVWGGNSYGYTF
size: .; V: TRBV5-6; D: .; J: TRBJ2-7; DNA: TGTGCCAGCAGCCCCTACGTTGGGGCCCACGAGCAGTACTTC; CDR3: CASSPYVGAHEQYF
size: .; V: TRBV7-9; D: .; J: TRBJ1-4; DNA: TGTGCCAGCAGCCTATACGACGGGACCTCGGAAAAACTGTTTTTT; CDR3: CASSLYDGTSEKLFF
size: .; V: TRBV7-9; D: .; J: TRBJ2-7; DNA: TGTGCCAGCAGCCCCGTTACATCGGTCGAGCAGTACTTC; CDR3: CASSPVTSVEQYF
size: many; V: TRBV6-5; D: .; J: TRBJ1-5; DNA: TGTGCCAGCAGTTACAGGGCTTCCAATCAGCCCCAGCATTTT; CDR3: CASSYRASNQPQHF
size: .; V: TRBV6-5; D: .; J: TRBJ1-5; DNA: TGTGCCAGCAGTTATCCGGGAATAAGCAATCAGCCCCAGCATTTT; CDR3: CASSYPGISNQPQHF
size: many; V: TRBV12-3/TRBV12-4; D: .; J: TRBJ1-2; DNA: TGTGCCAGCAGCATAGGGGCAGGGTCCTATGGCTACACCTTC; CDR3: CASSIGAGSYGYTF
size: few; V: TRBV14; D: TRBD2; J: TRBJ2-2; DNA: TGTGCCAGCAGCCAAGTCGGTAGCGGGAGGCCCGGGGAGCTGTTTTTT; CDR3: CASSQVGSGRPGELFF
size: once; V: TRBV2; D: .; J: TRBJ2-2; DNA: TGTGCCAGCTCACCACCCCGCGGGGGCTCGATCACCGGGGAGCTGTTTTTT; CDR3: CASSPPRGGSITGELFF
size: .; V: TRBV7-2; D: TRBD1; J: TRBJ1-1; DNA: TGTGCCAGCAGCTTAGATGGGGCAGGGGGCACTGAAGCTTTCTTT; CDR3: CASSLDGAGGTEAFF
size: few; V: TRBV2; D: TRBD1; J: TRBJ2-7; DNA: TGTGCCAGCAGTGCCGGGACAGGGAGCTCCTACGAGCAGTACTTC; CDR3: CASSAGTGSSYEQYF
size: .; V: TRBV19; D: TRBD1; J: TRBJ1-6; DNA: TGTGCCAGTAGCACCGGGACAGGGGATTCACCCCTCCACTTT; CDR3: CASSTGTGDSPLHF
size: .; V: TRBV14; D: .; J: TRBJ1-6; DNA: TGTGCCAGCAGCCAAGGGGCAGGGGCCATGTTTTCACCCCTCCACTTT; CDR3: CASSQGAGAMFSPLHF
size: once; V: TRBV9; D: TRBD1; J: TRBJ2-5; DNA: TGTGCCAGCAGCTCCAGGACAGGGGGGAGGGAGACCCAGTACTTC; CDR3: CASSSRTGGRETQYF
size: once; V: TRBV19; D: .; J: TRBJ1-1; DNA: TGTGCCAGTAGGCTGTTGGGGGGCGAAGCTTTCTTT; CDR3: CASRLLGGEAFF
size: many; V: TRBV11-2; D: .; J: TRBJ2-7; DNA: TGTGCCAGCAGCCGTGTAGAAACAGCCAGGGTCCTTTACGAGCAGTACTTC; CDR3: CASSRVETARVLYEQYF
size: .; V: TRBV13; D: .; J: TRBJ2-7; DNA: TGTGCCAGCAGCCGGAAACCGGGACTCGGGTCAATCGAGCAGTACTTC; CDR3: CASSRKPGLGSIEQYF
size: .; V: TRBV2; D: .; J: TRBJ1-1; DNA: TGTGCCAGCAGGAGCCAGGGGCAATTCGGTGAAGCTTTCTTT; CDR3: CASRSQGQFGEAFF
size: .; V: TRBV12-3/TRBV12-4; D: TRBD1; J: TRBJ1-2; DNA: TGTGCCAGCGTATCGGGACAGGGGGCGGCGGTGACCTTC; CDR3: CASVSGQGAAVTF
size: .; V: TRBV20-1; D: .; J: TRBJ2-3; DNA: TGCAGTGCTAGAGATCCCAGAGGGATAACTAGCACAGATACGCAGTATTTT; CDR3: CSARDPRGITSTDTQYF
size: once; V: TRBV20-1; D: TRBD1; J: TRBJ1-1; DNA: TGCAGTGCTTATACCCGGGACAGGGTGGGTGTGAGTACTGAAGCTTTCTTT; CDR3: CSAYTRDRVGVSTEAFF